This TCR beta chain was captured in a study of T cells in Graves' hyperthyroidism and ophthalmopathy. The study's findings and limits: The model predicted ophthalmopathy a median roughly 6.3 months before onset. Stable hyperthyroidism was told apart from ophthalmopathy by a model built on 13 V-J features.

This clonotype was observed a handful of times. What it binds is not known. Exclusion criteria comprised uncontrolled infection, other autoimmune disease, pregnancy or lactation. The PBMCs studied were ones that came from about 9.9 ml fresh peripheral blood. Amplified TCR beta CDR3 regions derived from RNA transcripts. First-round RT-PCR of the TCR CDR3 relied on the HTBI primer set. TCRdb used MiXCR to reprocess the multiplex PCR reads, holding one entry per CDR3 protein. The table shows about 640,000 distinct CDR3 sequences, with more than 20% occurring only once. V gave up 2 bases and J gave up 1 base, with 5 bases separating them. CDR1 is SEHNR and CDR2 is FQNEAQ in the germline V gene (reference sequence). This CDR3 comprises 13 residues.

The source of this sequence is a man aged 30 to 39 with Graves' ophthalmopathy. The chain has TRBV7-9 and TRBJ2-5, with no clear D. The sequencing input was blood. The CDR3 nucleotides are TGTGCCAGCAGCTTACCCTTCCAAGAGACCCAGTACTTC. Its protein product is CASSLPFQETQYF.